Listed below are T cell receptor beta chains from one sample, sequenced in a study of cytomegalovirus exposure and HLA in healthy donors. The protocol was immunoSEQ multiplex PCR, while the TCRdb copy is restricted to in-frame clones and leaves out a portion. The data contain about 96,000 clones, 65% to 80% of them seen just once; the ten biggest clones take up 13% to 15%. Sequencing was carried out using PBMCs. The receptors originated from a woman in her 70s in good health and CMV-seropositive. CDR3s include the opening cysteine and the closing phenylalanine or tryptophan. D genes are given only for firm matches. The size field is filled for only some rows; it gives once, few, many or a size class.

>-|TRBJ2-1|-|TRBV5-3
TGTGCCAGAAGCTTGATAATAACTACGATAGCACCACTAACCTACAATGAGCAGTTCTTC
CARSLIITTIAPLTYNEQFF
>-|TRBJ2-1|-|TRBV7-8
TGTGCCAGCAGCTTAGCTCCCCTGGGGAGACAGGAGATCTCCTACAATGAGCAGTTCTTC
CASSLAPLGRQEISYNEQFF
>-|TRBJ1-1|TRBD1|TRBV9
TGTGCCAGCAGCCCCAGGACAGGTTCGGAGGCTGAAGCTTTCTTT
CASSPRTGSEAEAFF
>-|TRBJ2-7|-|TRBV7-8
TGTGCCAGCAGACAAGGACAGTACGAGCAGTACTTC
CASRQGQYEQYF
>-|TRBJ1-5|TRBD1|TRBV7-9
TGTGCCAGCAGCCCGACCGGGACAGTCGCCGATCAGCCCCAGCATTTT
CASSPTGTVADQPQHF
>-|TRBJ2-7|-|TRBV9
TGTGCCAGCAGCCCGGGACTTGAGTCGGCCGAGCAGTACTTC
CASSPGLESAEQYF
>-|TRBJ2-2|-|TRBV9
TGTGCCAGCAGCCCCGGGACATACACCGGGGAGCTGTTTTTT
CASSPGTYTGELFF
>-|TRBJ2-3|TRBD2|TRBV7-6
TGTGCCAGCAGCCGGTCTAGCGGCTACCCGCAGTATTTT
CASSRSSGYPQYF
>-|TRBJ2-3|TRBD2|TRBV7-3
TGTGCCAGCAGCCAAACTAGCGGGAGTGGCACAGATACGCAGTATTTT
CASSQTSGSGTDTQYF
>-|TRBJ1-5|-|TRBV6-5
TGTGCCAGCAGTTATGAGGCTAGCAATCAGCCCCAGCATTTT
CASSYEASNQPQHF
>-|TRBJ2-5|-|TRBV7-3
TGTGCCAGCAGCTTAACGGGGGCGGTGGAGACCCAGTACTTC
CASSLTGAVETQYF
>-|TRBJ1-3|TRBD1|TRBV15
TGTGCCACTTCATTACAGGGGGCACGTAACACCATATATTTT
CATSLQGARNTIYF
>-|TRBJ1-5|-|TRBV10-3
TGTGCCATCAGTGACGGTGGTGGGCATCAGCCCCAGCATTTT
CAISDGGGHQPQHF
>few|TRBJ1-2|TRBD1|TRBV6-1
TGTGCCAGCAGTGAGGGGACAGGGATTGGCTACACCTTC
CASSEGTGIGYTF
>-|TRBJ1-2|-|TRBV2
TGTGCCAGCAGACAGGAAGACTATGGCTACACCTTC
CASRQEDYGYTF
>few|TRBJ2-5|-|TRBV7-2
TGTGCCAGCAGCTTAGGAGGGCTGGAGACCCAGTACTTC
CASSLGGLETQYF
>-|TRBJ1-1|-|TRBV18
TGTGCCAGCTCACCCCCGCATGCGGATATACGGGAAGCTTTCTTT
CASSPPHADIREAFF
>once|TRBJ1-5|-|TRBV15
TGTGCCACCAGCAGAGGTAGAGATATAGGGGGTGGTCAGCCCCAGCATTTT
CATSRGRDIGGGQPQHF
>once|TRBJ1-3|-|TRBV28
TGTGCCAGCAGTTTAAGCGGGTCCCGAAACACCATATATTTT
CASSLSGSRNTIYF
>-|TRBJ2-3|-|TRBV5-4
TGTGCCAGCAGCTCTGGTGCCCTAGGGGAGGACACAGATACGCAGTATTTT
CASSSGALGEDTDTQYF
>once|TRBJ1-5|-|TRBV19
TGTGCCAGTAGTATGAGGAATCAGCCCCAGCATTTT
CASSMRNQPQHF
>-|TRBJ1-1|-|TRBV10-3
TGTGCCATCAGTGAAAATCGGCGAGGGGGTAACGTGAACACTGAAGCTTTCTTT
CAISENRRGGNVNTEAFF
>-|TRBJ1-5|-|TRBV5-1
TGCGCCAGCAGCTTGTTACCCGGGAGTAGCAATCAGCCCCAGCATTTT
CASSLLPGSSNQPQHF
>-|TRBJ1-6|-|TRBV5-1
TGCGCCAGCAGCAATCAGGGTCAAAATTCACCCCTCCACTTT
CASSNQGQNSPLHF
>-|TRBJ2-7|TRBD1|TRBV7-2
TGTGCCAGCAGCTTAGGATCCAGGGGGCCCTACGAGCAGTACTTC
CASSLGSRGPYEQYF
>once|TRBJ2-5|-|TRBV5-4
TGTGCCAGCAGCTTGGTTGGGGCAGACCAAGAGACCCAGTACTTC
CASSLVGADQETQYF
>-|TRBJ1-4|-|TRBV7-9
TGTGCCAGCAGCTTACTAGGTGAAAAACTGTTTTTT
CASSLLGEKLFF
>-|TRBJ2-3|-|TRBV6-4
TGTGCCAGCAGGGGGCTGGGCACAGATACGCAGTATTTT
CASRGLGTDTQYF
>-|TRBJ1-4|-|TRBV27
TGTGCCAGCAGACCTGAGGGAAGGGCAACTAATGAAAAACTGTTTTTT
CASRPEGRATNEKLFF
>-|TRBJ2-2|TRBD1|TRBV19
TGTGCCAGTAGTCTCGGACAGGGATGGACCGGGGAGCTGTTTTTT
CASSLGQGWTGELFF
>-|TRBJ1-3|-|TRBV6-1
TGTGCCAGCAGTGAACGGGAGGGCGGCCGCTCTGGAAACACCATATATTTT
CASSEREGGRSGNTIYF
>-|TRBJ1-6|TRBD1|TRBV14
TGTGCCAGTAGCGTTTACAGGGGGCTGTCACCCCTCCACTTT
CASSVYRGLSPLHF
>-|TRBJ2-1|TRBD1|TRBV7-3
TGTGCCAGCAGCTTTGGTGTCGGGACAGGGTCCCACAATGAGCAGTTCTTC
CASSFGVGTGSHNEQFF
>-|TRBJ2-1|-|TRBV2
TGTGCCAGCAGAGGAGCGCCATTAGGAATCTCAAACAATGAGCAGTTCTTC
CASRGAPLGISNNEQFF
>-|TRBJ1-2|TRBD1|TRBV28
TGTGCCGCAGCGCGGGGACAGGGAGTTTATGGCTACACCTTC
CAAARGQGVYGYTF
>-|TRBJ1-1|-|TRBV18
TGTGCCAGCTCACCACGCAGGCCGAACACTGAAGCTTTCTTT
CASSPRRPNTEAFF
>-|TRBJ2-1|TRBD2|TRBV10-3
TGTGCCATCAGTGAGTCAGTAGCGGGAAGGTACAATGAGCAGTTCTTC
CAISESVAGRYNEQFF
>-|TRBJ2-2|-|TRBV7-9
TGTGCCAGCAGCGCGAGAGGACAAGGGGATAACACCGGGGAGCTGTTTTTT
CASSARGQGDNTGELFF
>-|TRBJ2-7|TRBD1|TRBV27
TGTGCCAGCACATCGACAGGGGCCTCCTACGAGCAGTACTTC
CASTSTGASYEQYF
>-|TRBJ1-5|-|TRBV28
TGTGCCAGCACTCCAGGAGGTCTTCAAAATCAGCCCCAGCATTTT
CASTPGGLQNQPQHF
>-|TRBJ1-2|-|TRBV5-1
TGCGCCAGCAGTAGGGAGGGCCAGCGGGGCTACACCTTC
CASSREGQRGYTF
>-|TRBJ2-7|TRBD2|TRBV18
TGTGCCAGCTCACCCCTAGCGGGAGGTTACGAGCAGTACTTC
CASSPLAGGYEQYF
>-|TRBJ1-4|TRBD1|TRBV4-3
TGCGCCAGCAGCCCCGGCCTCAGACAGGGATTGATTTTT
CASSPGLRQGLIF
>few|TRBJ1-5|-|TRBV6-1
TGTGCCAGCACTAGTCGAGGGTTCGGCAATCAGCCCCAGCATTTT
CASTSRGFGNQPQHF
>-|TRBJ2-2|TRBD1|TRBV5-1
TGCGCCAGCAGCTTGGCGGGACAGGACACCGGGGAGCTGTTTTTT
CASSLAGQDTGELFF
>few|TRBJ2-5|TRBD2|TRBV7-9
TGTGCCAGCAGCTTAGTAAGGCGGGGGCAAGAGACCCAGTACTTC
CASSLVRRGQETQYF
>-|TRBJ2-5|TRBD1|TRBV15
TGTGCCACCAGCCCTGACAGGGGGCGAGAGACCCAGTACTTC
CATSPDRGRETQYF
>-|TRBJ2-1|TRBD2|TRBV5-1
TGCGCCAGCAGCAGGACTAGCGGGGTGAATGAGCAGTTCTTC
CASSRTSGVNEQFF
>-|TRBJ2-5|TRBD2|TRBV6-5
TGTGCCAGCAAAAAGGGACTAGCGGGAGGAGAGACCCAGTACTTC
CASKKGLAGGETQYF
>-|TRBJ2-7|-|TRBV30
TGTGCCTCGATCCTAAAGACAGTTTACGAGCAGTACTTC
CASILKTVYEQYF
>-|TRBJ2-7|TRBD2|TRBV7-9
TGTTCCAGCAGCTTACTCGCGGGAGGTAGCGAGCAGTACTTC
CSSSLLAGGSEQYF
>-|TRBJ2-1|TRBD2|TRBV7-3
TGTGCCAGCAGCCTGGGGGGACTAGCGGCCTACAATGGGCAGTTCTTC
CASSLGGLAAYNGQFF
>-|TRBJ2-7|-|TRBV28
TGTGCCAGCACTCAGGGGTTATACGAGCAGTACTTC
CASTQGLYEQYF
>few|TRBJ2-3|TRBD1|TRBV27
TGTGCCAGCAGTTTATCGGGCTGGGGGACAGGGGCCGGAGATACGCAGTATTTT
CASSLSGWGTGAGDTQYF
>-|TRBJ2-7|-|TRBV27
TGTGCCAGCAGCTACAGGCAAACCTACGAGCAGTACTTC
CASSYRQTYEQYF
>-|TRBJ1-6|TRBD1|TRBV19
TGTGCCAGTAGTAACCAGGGACAGGGGGTCAATTCACCCCTCCACTTT
CASSNQGQGVNSPLHF
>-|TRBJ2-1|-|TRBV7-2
TGTGCCAGCAGCTTAGCGGGACAAAATTACAATGAGCAGTTCTTC
CASSLAGQNYNEQFF
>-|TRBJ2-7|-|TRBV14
TGTGCCAGCAGCCAAGATGACGGACAGATTGCCTACGAGCAGTACTTC
CASSQDDGQIAYEQYF